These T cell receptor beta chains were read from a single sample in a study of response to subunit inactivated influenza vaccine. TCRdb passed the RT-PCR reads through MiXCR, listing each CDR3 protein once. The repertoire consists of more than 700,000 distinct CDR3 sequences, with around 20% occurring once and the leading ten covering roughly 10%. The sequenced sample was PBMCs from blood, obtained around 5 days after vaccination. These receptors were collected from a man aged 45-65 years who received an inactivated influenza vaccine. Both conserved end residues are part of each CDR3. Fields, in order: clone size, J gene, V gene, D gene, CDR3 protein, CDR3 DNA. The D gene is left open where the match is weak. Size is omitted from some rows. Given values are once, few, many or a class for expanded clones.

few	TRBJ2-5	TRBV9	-	CASSVDSGRAGETQYF	TGTGCCAGCAGCGTAGACTCGGGACGGGCAGGGGAGACCCAGTACTTC
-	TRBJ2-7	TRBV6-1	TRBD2	CASTNYGGGTYEQYF	TGTGCCAGCACCAACTATGGCGGGGGGACCTACGAGCAGTACTTC
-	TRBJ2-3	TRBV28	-	CASSFLTGEWTDTQYF	TGTGCCAGCAGTTTCTTAACGGGAGAATGGACAGATACGCAGTATTTT
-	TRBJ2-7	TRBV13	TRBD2	CASSGPGGPKPQYEQYF	TGTGCCAGCAGCGGACCGGGGGGGCCCAAACCCCAATACGAGCAGTACTTC
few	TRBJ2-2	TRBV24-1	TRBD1	CATSDVTRTGRTGELFF	TGTGCCACCAGTGACGTCACTAGGACAGGTCGCACCGGGGAGCTGTTTTTT
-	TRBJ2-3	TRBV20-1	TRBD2	CSASRLAASTDTQYF	TGCAGTGCTAGCCGACTAGCGGCTAGCACAGATACGCAGTATTTT
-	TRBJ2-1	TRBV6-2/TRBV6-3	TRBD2	CASSYSWGLAGEKLYNEQFF	TGTGCCAGCAGTTACTCATGGGGACTAGCGGGGGAGAAACTCTACAATGAGCAGTTCTTC
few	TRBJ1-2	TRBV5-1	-	CASRMNLNYGYTF	TGCGCCAGCAGAATGAACCTCAACTATGGCTACACCTTC
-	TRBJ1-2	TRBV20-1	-	CSASPGRGKVGYTF	TGCAGTGCTAGTCCGGGCAGAGGCAAAGTGGGCTACACCTTC
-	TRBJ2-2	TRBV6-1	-	CASIVVWGTGELFF	TGTGCCAGCATTGTGGTATGGGGCACCGGGGAGCTGTTTTTT
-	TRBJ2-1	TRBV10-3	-	CAISVGPGRGLYNEQFF	TGTGCCATCAGTGTTGGTCCCGGCAGGGGCCTCTACAATGAGCAGTTCTTC
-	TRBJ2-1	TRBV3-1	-	CASSQDKYSEFF	TGTGCCAGCAGCCAAGATAAATACTCCGAGTTCTTC
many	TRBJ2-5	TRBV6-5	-	CASSYHPTDNQETQYF	TGTGCCAGCAGTTACCACCCGACGGACAACCAAGAGACCCAGTACTTC
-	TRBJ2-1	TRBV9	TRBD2	CASSPGTSGRGEQFF	TGTGCCAGCAGCCCTGGGACTAGCGGGAGGGGCGAGCAGTTCTTC
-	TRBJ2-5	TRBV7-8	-	CASSAGVGGGSKETQYF	TGTGCCAGCAGCGCTGGGGTAGGGGGGGGCTCAAAAGAGACCCAGTACTTC
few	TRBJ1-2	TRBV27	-	CASSWDPRGSYGYTF	TGTGCCAGCAGTTGGGACCCCAGGGGATCGTATGGCTACACCTTC
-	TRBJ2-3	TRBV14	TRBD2	CASSPGGSGADTQYF	TGTGCCAGCAGCCCCGGTGGAAGCGGGGCAGATACGCAGTATTTT
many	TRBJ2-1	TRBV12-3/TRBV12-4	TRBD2	CASRVAGGPYNEQFF	TGTGCCAGCAGAGTAGCGGGAGGGCCCTACAATGAGCAGTTCTTC
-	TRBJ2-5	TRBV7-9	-	CASGRTEREETQYF	TGTGCCAGTGGAAGGACCGAAAGAGAAGAGACCCAGTACTTC
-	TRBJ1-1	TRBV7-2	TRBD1	CASSLVGQGVDRAFF	TGTGCCAGCAGCTTAGTAGGTCAGGGGGTAGATCGAGCTTTCTTT
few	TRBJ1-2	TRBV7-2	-	CASSSSRGAGGYTF	TGTGCCAGCAGCTCAAGTAGGGGGGCAGGTGGCTACACCTTC
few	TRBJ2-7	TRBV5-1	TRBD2	CASSDVAGKTSEQYF	TGCGCCAGCAGCGACGTAGCGGGTAAAACGTCCGAGCAGTACTTC
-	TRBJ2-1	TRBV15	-	CATSRPPYEQFF	TGTGCCACCAGCAGGCCGCCGTATGAGCAGTTCTTC
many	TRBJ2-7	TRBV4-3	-	CASSQGSSYEQYF	TGTGCCAGCAGCCAGGGTAGCTCCTACGAGCAGTACTTC
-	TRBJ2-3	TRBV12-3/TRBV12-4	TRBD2	CASSLDTSGRTDTQYF	TGTGCCAGCAGTTTAGACACTAGCGGACGCACAGATACGCAGTATTTT
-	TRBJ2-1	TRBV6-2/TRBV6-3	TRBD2	CASSYSSGRAREQFF	TGTGCCAGCAGTTACTCTAGCGGGAGGGCAAGGGAGCAGTTCTTC
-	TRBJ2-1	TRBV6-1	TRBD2	CASSRGLSGGGYNEQFF	TGTGCCAGCAGTCGGGGTCTTAGCGGGGGAGGCTACAATGAGCAGTTCTTC
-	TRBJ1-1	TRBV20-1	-	CSARAKRGMNTEAFF	TGCAGTGCTAGAGCCAAGAGGGGTATGAACACTGAAGCTTTCTTT
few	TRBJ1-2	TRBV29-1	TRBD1	CSVETGGGYGYTF	TGCAGCGTTGAAACAGGGGGCGGCTATGGCTACACCTTC
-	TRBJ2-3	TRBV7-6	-	CASSLSFRASTQYF	TGTGCCAGCAGCTTATCGTTTCGAGCTAGTACGCAGTATTTT
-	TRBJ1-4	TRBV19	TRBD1	CASSLGQGSNEKLFF	TGTGCCAGTAGCTTGGGACAGGGGAGTAATGAAAAACTGTTTTTT
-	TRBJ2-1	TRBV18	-	CASSPPPGPGYNEQFF	TGTGCCAGCTCACCACCACCGGGCCCGGGCTACAATGAGCAGTTCTTC
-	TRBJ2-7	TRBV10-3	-	CATTDNSYEQYF	TGTGCCACGACAGATAACTCCTACGAGCAGTACTTC
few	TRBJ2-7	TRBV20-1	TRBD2	CSAVPPGLAAAYEQYF	TGCAGTGCTGTACCCCCGGGACTAGCGGCCGCCTACGAGCAGTACTTC
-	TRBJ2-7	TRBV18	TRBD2	CASSPGLAGGTEQYF	TGTGCCAGCTCACCAGGGCTAGCGGGAGGAACCGAGCAGTACTTC
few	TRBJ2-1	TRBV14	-	CASSHRRGTPYNEQFF	TGTGCCAGCAGCCACCGAAGGGGGACTCCATACAATGAGCAGTTCTTC
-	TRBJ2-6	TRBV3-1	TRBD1	CASSLPTGGSSRGVLTF	TGTGCCAGCAGCCTCCCGACAGGGGGTAGCTCGCGCGGCGTCCTGACTTTC
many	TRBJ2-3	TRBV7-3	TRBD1	CASSTGQGAADTQYF	TGTGCCAGCAGCACGGGACAGGGGGCCGCAGATACGCAGTATTTT
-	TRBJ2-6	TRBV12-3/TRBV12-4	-	CASSVGGGGANVLTF	TGTGCCAGCAGTGTGGGAGGGGGTGGGGCCAACGTCCTGACTTTC
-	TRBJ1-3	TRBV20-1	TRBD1	CSAETGGSGNTIYF	TGCAGTGCTGAGACAGGGGGCTCTGGAAACACCATATATTTT
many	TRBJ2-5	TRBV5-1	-	CASSLVAGETQYF	TGCGCCAGCAGCTTGGTGGCCGGGGAGACCCAGTACTTC
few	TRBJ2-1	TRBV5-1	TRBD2	CASSSRPLQRETYEQFF	TGCGCCAGCAGCAGCCGGCCCCTGCAGCGGGAGACCTATGAGCAGTTCTTC
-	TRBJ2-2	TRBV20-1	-	CSAPPQGNTGELFF	TGCAGTGCTCCACCACAGGGGAACACCGGGGAGCTGTTTTTT
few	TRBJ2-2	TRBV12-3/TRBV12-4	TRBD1	CASSYGTGGPGELFF	TGTGCCAGCAGTTACGGGACAGGGGGTCCCGGGGAGCTGTTTTTT
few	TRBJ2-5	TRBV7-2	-	CASSSMGAQETQYF	TGTGCCAGCAGCTCGATGGGGGCCCAAGAGACCCAGTACTTC
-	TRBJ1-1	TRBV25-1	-	CASPIAVRETEAFF	TGTGCCAGCCCCATCGCGGTCCGGGAGACTGAAGCTTTCTTT
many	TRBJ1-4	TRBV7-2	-	CASSRFGPEKLFF	TGTGCCAGCAGCCGCTTCGGTCCTGAAAAACTGTTTTTT
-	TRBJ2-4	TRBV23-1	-	CASSQLIGLAKNIQYF	TGCGCCAGCAGTCAATTAATAGGGCTAGCCAAAAACATTCAGTACTTC
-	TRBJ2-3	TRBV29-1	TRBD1	CSVEVVATYTRDRPGNTQYF	TGCAGCGTTGAAGTAGTCGCAACCTATACAAGGGACAGGCCCGGGAATACGCAGTATTTT
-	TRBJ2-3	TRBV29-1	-	CSVGSTDTQYF	TGCAGCGTAGGAAGCACAGATACGCAGTATTTT